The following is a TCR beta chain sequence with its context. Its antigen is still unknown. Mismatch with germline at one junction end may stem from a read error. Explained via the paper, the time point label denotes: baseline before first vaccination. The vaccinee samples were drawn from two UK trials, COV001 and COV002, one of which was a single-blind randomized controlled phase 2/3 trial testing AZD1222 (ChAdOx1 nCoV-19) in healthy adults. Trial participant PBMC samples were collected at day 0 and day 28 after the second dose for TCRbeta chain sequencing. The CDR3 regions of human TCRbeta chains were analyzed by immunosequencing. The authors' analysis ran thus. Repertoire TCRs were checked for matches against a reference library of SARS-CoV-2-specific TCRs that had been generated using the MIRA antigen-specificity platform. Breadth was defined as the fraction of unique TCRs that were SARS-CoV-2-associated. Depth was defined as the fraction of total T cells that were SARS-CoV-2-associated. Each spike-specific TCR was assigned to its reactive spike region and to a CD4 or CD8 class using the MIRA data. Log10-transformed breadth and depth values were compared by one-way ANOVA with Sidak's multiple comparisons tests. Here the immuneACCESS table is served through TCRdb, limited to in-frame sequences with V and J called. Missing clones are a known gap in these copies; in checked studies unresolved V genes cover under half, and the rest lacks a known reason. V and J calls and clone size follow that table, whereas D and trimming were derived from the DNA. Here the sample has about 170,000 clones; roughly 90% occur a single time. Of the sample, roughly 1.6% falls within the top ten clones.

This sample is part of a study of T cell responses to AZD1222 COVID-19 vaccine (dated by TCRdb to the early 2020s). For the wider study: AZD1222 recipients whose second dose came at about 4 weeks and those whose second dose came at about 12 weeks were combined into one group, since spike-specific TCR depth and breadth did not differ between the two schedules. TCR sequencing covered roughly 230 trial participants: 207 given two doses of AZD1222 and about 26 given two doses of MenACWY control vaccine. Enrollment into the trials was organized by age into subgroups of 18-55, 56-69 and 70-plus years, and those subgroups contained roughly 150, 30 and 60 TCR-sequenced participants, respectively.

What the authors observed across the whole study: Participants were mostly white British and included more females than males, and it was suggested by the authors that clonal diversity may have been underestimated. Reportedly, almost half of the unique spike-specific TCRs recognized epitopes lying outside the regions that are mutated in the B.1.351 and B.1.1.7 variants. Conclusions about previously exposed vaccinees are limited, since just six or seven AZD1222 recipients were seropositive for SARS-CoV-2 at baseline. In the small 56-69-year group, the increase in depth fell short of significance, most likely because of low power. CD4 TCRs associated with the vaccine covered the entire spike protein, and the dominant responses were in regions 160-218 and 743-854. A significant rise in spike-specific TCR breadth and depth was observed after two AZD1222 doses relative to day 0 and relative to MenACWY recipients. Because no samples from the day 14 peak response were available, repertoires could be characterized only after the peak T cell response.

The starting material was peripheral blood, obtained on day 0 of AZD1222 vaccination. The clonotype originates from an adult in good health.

CDR3 region: CASSQENTVNTETFF. The DNA sequence is given as TGTGCCAGCAGCCAAGAAAACACGGTGAACACTGAAACTTTCTTT. Recombination linked TRBV3-1 (or the pseudogene TRBV3-2) to TRBJ1-1; the D gene cannot be resolved reliably. CDR3 length: 15 amino acids, cysteine to phenylalanine. Of the read, only the CDR3 DNA is kept; its 45 bases are in frame from base 1. The germline V gene (reference sequence) yields LGHDT for CDR1 and YNNKEL for CDR2.